The 2 T cell receptor beta chains given below trace back to one sample, sequenced in a study of response to subunit inactivated influenza vaccine. TCRdb independently ran MiXCR on the RT-PCR reads; one entry per CDR3 protein. The sample consists of 490,000 or so distinct CDR3 sequences, roughly 8.2% of them appearing once. This specimen was PBMCs from blood, taken less than 30 months after vaccination. These receptors all come from a man between 45 and 75 years old who received an inactivated influenza vaccine.

CDR3 loop: CASSFSGAAYGYTF. The CDR3 coding sequence is TGTGCCAGCAGTTTTAGTGGGGCGGCCTATGGCTACACCTTC. This chain links TRBV28 with TRBJ1-2; the D gene is possibly TRBD1 (5 bases). This CDR3 comprises 14 residues. Looked up from germline, CDR1 is MDHEN and CDR2 is SYDVKM. Trimming removed 3 bases from V and 4 bases from J, with 12 bases in between.

This clonotype was observed many times. This sequence joins TRBV29-1 and TRBJ2-3, with D possibly being TRBD1 (6 bases). The CDR3 is 12 residues long. Germline-derived CDR1 and CDR2 are SQVTM and ANQGSEA. V was pared by 7 bases and J by 0 bases, with 8 bases between. CDR3: CSGQDSTDTQYF. The CDR3 DNA follows: TGCAGCGGACAGGACAGCACAGATACGCAGTATTTT.